The T cell receptor beta chain under discussion was sequenced for a study of T cell responses to AZD1222 COVID-19 vaccine. The assay was immunoSEQ multiplex PCR, and TCRdb's table has in-frame clones only and misses some. This sample yields over 100,000 clones, of which roughly nine tenths are seen a single time; roughly 4.5% belongs to the top ten. CDR1 MDHEN and CDR2 SYDVKM come from the germline V gene. Losses at the gene ends were 4 bases for V and 4 bases for J; bases not matched to a gene: 7. This CDR3 has 15 amino acids. This material consisted of peripheral blood, taken on day 0 of AZD1222 vaccination. The clonotype was recovered from an adult in good health. The chain has TRBV28 and TRBJ2-7, with TRBD1 matching over 10 bases. CDR3 sequence reads: CASSSRQGARYEQYF. Written as DNA, the CDR3 is TGTGCCAGCAGTTCCCGACAGGGGGCGCGGTACGAGCAGTACTTC.